This T cell receptor beta chain is from a study of OX40 agonist ivuxolimab in advanced cancers. The overall study: Participants could have had prior anti-PD-1, anti-PD-L1 or anti-CTLA-4 therapy, and roughly 40% had some. Study-wide points: More expanded clones were seen, on average, in CD8+ T cells than in CD4+. CD4+ and CD8+ blood T cells expanded clonally by week 6 at 0.1 to 3.0 mg/kg.

V was trimmed by 0 bases and J by 7 bases, leaving 10 bases between them. The CDR3 spans 13 residues. Germline V lookup: CDR1 SGDLS, CDR2 YYNGEE. Repertoires were generated with immunoSEQ multiplex PCR, while TCRdb's copy carries only in-frame clones and drops some. The sample records 43,000 or so clones, roughly 89% being singletons. About this clone itself: As yet, its antigen is unknown.

The receptor was derived from an adult with an advanced solid tumor such as melanoma, head and neck, liver or kidney cancer. The chain is built from TRBV9 and TRBJ2-5; perhaps TRBD2 as D (6 bases). The sample here was CD4+ or CD8+ T cells sorted from blood, taken in a trial of the OX40 agonist ivuxolimab. CDR3 sequence (DNA): TGTGCCAGCAGCGTAGGCGGGGATGGGACCCAGTACTTC. It encodes CASSVGGDGTQYF.